The clone carrying this T cell receptor beta chain has just a few counts. Its cognate antigen is unknown. The data originate from a study of regulatory T cells in long-lasting Graves disease. General observations from the study: It was peripheral blood alone, not thyroid tissue, that was studied. Lower TCR diversity characterized persistent Graves' patients relative to newly diagnosed patients.

CDR3-region Arm-PCR and iRepertoire HTBI primers produced the TCR beta libraries. TCRdb fed the multiplex PCR reads into MiXCR, producing one record per CDR3 protein. The table shows roughly 450,000 distinct CDR3 sequences, with 20% to 25% occurring only once. Time point reported: persistent/refractory GD, antithyroid drugs over 5 years with positive TRAb. From RNA extracted from PBMCs, the TCR library was made. In each case, Graves' disease was diagnosed per American Thyroid Association guidelines. The sequence was collected from a female donor with Graves disease. The sample was peripheral blood mononuclear cells (PBMCs), taken when the disease was refractory, from a patient treated with antithyroid drugs.

The CDR3 sequence: CATSPGTRSYEQYF. The CDR3 bases are TGTGCCACCAGCCCCGGGACTAGGTCCTACGAGCAGTACTTC. The gene calls are TRBV15 and TRBJ2-7, with TRBD2 identical over 8 bases. This CDR3 comprises 14 residues. The germline CDR1 and CDR2 sequences are LNHNV and YYDKDF (reference sequence). V was pared by 5 bases and J by 1 base, with 4 bases of the junction left unmatched.